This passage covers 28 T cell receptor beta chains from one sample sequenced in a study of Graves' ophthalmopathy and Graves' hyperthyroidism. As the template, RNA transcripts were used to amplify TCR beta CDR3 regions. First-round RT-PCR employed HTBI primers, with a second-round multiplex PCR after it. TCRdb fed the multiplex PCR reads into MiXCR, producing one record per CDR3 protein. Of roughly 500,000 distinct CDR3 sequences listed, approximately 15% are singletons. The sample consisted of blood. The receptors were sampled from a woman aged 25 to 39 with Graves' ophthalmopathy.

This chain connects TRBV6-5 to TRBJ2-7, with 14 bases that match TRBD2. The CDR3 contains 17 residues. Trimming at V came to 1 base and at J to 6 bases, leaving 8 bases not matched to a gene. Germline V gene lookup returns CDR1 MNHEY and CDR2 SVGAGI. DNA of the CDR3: TGTGCCAGCAGTTACTTCGGGACTAGCGGGGGAGGGGTCGAGCAGTACTTC. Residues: CASSYFGTSGGGVEQYF.

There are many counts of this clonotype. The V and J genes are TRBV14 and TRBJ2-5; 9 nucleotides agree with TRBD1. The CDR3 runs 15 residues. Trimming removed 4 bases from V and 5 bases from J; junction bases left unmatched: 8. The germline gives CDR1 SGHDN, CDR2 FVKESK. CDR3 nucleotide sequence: TGTGCCAGCAGCCGAACAGGGGGCCTGGTGGAGACCCAGTACTTC. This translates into CASSRTGGLVETQYF.

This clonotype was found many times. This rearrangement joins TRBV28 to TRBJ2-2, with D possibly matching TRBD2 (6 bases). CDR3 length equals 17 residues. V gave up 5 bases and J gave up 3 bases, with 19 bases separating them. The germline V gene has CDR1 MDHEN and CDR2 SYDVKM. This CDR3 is CASSIMALAEYTGELFF. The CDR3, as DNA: TGTGCCAGCAGTATAATGGCCTTAGCGGAGTACACCGGGGAGCTGTTTTTT. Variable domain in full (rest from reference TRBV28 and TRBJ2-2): DVKVTQSSRYLVKRTGEKVFLECVQDMDHENMFWYRQDPGLGLRLIYFSYDVKMKEKGDIPEGYSVSREKKERFSLILESASTNQTSMYLCASSIMALAEYTGELFFGEGSRLTVL.

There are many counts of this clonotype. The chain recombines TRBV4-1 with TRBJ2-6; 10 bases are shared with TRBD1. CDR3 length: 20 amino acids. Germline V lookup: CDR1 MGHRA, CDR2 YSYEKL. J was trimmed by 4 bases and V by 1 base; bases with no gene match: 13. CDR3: CASSQALGQGEGLGANVLTF. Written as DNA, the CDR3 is TGCGCCAGCAGCCAAGCTCTCGGACAGGGGGAAGGGTTAGGGGCCAACGTCCTGACTTTC.

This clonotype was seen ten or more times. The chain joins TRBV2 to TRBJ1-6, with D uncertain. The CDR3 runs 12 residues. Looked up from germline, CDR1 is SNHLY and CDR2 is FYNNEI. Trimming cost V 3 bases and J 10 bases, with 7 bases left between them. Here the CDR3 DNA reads TGTGCCAGCAGTGAGGAGCACTCACCCCTCCACTTT. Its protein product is CASSEEHSPLHF. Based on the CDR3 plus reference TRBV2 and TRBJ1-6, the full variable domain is EPEVTQTPSHQVTQMGQEVILRCVPISNHLYFYWYRQILGQKVEFLVSFYNNEISEKSEIFDDQFSVERPDGSNFTLKIRSTKLEDSAMYFCASSEEHSPLHFGNGTRLTVT.

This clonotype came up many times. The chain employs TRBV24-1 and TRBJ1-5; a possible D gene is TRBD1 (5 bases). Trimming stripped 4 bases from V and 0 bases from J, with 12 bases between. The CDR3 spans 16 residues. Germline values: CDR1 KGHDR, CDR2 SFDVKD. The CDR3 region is CATSDRDANSNQPQHF. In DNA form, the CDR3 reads TGTGCCACCAGTGACAGGGACGCGAATAGCAATCAGCCCCAGCATTTT.

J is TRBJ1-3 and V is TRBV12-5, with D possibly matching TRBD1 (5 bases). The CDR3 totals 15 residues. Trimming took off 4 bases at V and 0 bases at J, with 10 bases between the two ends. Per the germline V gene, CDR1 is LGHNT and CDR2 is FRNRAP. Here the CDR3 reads CASGSQTASGNTIYF. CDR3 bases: TGTGCTAGTGGTTCTCAGACAGCCTCTGGAAACACCATATATTTT. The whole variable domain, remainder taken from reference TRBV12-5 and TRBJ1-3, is DARVTQTPRHKVTEMGQEVTMRCQPILGHNTVFWYRQTMMQGLELLAYFRNRAPLDDSGMPKDRFSAEMPDATLATLKIQPSEPRDSAVYFCASGSQTASGNTIYFGEGSWLTVV.

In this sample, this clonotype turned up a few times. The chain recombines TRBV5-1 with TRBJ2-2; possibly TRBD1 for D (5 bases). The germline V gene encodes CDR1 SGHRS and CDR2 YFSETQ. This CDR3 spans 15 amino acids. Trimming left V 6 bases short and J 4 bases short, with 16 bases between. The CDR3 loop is CASNTQGRGTGELFF. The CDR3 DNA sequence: TGCGCCAGCAACACCCAGGGTAGGGGCACCGGGGAGCTGTTTTTT.

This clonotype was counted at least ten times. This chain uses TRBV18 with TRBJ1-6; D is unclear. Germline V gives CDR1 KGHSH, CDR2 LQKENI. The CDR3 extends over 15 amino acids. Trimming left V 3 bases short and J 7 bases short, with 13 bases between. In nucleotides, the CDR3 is TGTGCCAGCTCACCTAAGTCTACCGAAAATTCACCCCTCCACTTT. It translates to CASSPKSTENSPLHF. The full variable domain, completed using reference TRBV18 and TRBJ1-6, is NAGVMQNPRHLVRRRGQEARLRCSPMKGHSHVYWYRQLPEEGLKFMVYLQKENIIDESGMPKERFSAEFPKEGPSILRIQQVVRGDSAAYFCASSPKSTENSPLHFGNGTRLTVT.

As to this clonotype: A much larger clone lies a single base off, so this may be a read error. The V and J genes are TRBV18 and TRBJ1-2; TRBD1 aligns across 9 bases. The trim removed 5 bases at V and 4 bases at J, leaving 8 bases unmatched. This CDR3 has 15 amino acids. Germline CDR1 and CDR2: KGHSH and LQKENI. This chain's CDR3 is CASSSASGQGYGYTF. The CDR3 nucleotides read TGTGCCAGCTCATCGGCCTCGGGACAGGGCTATGGCTACACCTTC.

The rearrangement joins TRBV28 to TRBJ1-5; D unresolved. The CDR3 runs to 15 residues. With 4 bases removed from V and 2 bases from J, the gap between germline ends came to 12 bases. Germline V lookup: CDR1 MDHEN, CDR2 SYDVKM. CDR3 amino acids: CASSSSPYGNQPQHF. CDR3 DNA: TGTGCCAGCAGTTCCAGTCCTTATGGCAATCAGCCCCAGCATTTT.

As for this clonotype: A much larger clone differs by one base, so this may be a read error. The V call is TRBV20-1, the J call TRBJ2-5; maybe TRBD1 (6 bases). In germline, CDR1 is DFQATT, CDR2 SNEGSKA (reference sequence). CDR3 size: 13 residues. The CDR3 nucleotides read TGCAGTGCTAGTCAGGGGATCCAAGAGACCCAGTGCTTC. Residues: CSASQGIQETQCF.

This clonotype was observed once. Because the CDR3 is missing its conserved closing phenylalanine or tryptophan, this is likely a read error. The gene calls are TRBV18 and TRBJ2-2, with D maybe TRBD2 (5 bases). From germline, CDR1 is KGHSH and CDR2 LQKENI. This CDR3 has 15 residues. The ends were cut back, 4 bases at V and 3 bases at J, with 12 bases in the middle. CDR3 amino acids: CASSLRTSYTGELFV. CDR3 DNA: TGTGCCAGCTCACTTAGGACTTCCTACACCGGGGAGCTGTTTGTT.

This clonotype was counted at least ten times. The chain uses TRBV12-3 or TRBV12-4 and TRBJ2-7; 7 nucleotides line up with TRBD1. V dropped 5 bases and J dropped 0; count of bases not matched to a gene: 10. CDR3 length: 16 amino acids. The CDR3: CASSTKGQTSSYEQYF. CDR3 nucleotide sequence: TGTGCCAGCAGTACGAAGGGACAGACTTCCTCCTACGAGCAGTACTTC.

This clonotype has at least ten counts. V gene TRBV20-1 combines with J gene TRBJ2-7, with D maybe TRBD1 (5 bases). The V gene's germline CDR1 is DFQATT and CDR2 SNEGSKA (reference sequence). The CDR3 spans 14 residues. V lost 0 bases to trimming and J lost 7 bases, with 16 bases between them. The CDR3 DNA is TGCAGTGCTAGAGATCAGGGTCGCGGACATGAGCAGTACTTC. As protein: CSARDQGRGHEQYF.

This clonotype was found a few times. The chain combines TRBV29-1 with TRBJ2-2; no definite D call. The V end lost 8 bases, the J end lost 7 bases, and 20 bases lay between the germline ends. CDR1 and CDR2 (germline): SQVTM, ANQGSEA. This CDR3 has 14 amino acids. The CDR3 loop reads CSNERDWCNGELFF. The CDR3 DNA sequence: TGCAGCAACGAAAGAGACTGGTGCAACGGGGAGCTGTTTTTT.

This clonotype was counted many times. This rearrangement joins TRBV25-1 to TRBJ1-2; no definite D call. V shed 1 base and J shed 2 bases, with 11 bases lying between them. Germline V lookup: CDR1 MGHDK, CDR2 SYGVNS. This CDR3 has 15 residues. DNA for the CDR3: TGTGCCAGCAGTGAATCGGGGATATTGAACTATGGCTACACCTTC. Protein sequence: CASSESGILNYGYTF.

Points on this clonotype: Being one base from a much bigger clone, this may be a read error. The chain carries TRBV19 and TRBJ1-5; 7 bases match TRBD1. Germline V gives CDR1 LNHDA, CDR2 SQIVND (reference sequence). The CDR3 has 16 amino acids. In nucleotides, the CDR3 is TGTGCCAGTAGCATGAGAGACAGGGATTTAAGGCAGCCCCAGCGTTTT. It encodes CASSMRDRDLRQPQRF.

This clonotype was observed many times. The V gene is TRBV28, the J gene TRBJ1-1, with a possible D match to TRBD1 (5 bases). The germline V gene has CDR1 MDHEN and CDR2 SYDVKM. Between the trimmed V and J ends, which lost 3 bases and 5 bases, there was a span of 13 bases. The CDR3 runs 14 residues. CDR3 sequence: CASSLRQGFTEAFF. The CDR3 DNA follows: TGTGCCAGCAGTTTGAGGCAGGGTTTTACTGAAGCTTTCTTT.

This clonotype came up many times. CDR3 sequence (DNA): TGTGCCAGCAGTTTGTGGGGGGGGGAGTACCAAGAGACCCAGTACTTC. It specifies CASSLWGGEYQETQYF. This chain links TRBV12-3 or TRBV12-4 with TRBJ2-5; 7 bases are shared with TRBD2. This CDR3 has 16 amino acids. Germline trimming cut 3 bases from V and 0 bases from J; bases unmatched to any gene: 7.

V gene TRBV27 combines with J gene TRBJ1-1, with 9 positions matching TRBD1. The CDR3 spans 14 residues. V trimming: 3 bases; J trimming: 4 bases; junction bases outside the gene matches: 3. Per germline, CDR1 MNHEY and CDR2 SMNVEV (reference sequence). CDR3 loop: CASSFKQGATEAFF. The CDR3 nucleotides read TGTGCCAGCAGTTTCAAACAGGGGGCCACTGAAGCTTTCTTT.

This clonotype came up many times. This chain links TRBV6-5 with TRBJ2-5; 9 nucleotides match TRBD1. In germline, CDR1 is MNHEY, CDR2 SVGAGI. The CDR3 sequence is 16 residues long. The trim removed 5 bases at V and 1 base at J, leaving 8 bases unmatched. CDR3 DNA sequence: TGTGCCAGCAGTCGGGACAGGGTATCAGTCCAAGAGACCCAGTACTTC. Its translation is CASSRDRVSVQETQYF.

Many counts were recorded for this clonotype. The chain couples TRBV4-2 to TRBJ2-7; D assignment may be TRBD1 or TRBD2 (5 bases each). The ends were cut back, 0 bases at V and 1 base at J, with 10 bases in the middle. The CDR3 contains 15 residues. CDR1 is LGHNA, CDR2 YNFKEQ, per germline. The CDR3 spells CASSQETGASYEQYF. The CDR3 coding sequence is TGTGCCAGCAGCCAAGAAACCGGGGCTTCCTACGAGCAGTACTTC.

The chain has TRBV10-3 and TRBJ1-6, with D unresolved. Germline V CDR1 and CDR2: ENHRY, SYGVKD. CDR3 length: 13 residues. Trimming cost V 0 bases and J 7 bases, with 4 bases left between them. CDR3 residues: CAISESGNSPLHF. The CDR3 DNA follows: TGTGCCATCAGTGAGTCAGGGAATTCACCCCTCCACTTT.

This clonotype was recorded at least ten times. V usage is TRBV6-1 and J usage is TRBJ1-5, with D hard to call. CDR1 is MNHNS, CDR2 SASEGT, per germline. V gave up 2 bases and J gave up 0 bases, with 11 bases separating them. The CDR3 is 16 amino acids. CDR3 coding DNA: TGTGCCAGCAGTGAACGGCGGATCTCTAGCAATCAGCCCCAGCATTTT. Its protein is CASSERRISSNQPQHF.

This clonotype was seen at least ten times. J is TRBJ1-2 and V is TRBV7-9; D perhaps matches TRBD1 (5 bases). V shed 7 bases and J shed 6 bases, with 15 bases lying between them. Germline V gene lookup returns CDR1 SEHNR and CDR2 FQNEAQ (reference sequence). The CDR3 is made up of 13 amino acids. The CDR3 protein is CASILGEWNGYTF. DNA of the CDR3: TGTGCCAGCATCTTGGGGGAATGGAATGGCTACACCTTC. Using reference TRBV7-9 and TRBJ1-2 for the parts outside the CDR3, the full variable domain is DTGVSQNPRHKITKRGQNVTFRCDPISEHNRLYWYRQTLGQGPEFLTYFQNEAQLEKSRLLSDRFSAERPKGSFSTLEIQRTEQGDSAMYLCASILGEWNGYTFGSGTRLTVV.

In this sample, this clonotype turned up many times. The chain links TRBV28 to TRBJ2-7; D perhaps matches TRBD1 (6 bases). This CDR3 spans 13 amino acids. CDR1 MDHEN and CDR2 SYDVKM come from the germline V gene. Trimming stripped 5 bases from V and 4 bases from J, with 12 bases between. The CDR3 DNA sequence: TGTGCCAGCAGTATAAACAGGGTTTACGAGCAGTACTTC. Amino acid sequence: CASSINRVYEQYF.

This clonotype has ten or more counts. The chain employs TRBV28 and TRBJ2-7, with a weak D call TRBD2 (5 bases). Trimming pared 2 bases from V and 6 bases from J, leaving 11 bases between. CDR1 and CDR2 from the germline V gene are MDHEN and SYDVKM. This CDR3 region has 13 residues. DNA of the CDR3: TGTGCCAGCAGTTTAACGGGATCTCGCGAGCAGTACTTC. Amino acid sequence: CASSLTGSREQYF.